This TCR beta chain was sequenced in a study of blood T cell repertoires in COVID-19 (dated by TCRdb to 2020 to 2021). In terms of the full investigation: The collaborator samples originated in the United States, Italy and Spain and spanned the acute and convalescent phases of COVID-19. Where available, HLA class I and class II types were taken from metadata supplied by the sample provider and were not determined by assay-based typing. The repertoires were made available in a free public database intended to serve as a resource for research on the immune response to SARS-CoV-2. Subjects who had been exposed to COVID-19, were actively infected with it, or had recovered from it provided the deeply sampled blood TCRbeta repertoires that made up the dataset. The material from the prospective study consisted of cDNA or gDNA derived from T cells, B-cell-depleted T cells, or PBMCs. Samples came from the ongoing ImmuneRACE study (first 160 participants) plus 1,254 subjects from 6 global collaborators. A de-identified subject ID, COVID-19 status, age in years and sex were almost always included in the sample metadata. On the study overall, not on this receptor specifically: The quantity of clinical and demographic metadata differed by source and by participant and was supplied without curation.

TCRbeta CDR3 regions were amplified from genomic DNA by means of the immunoSEQ Assay, a bias-controlled multiplex PCR. On the study's bioinformatics: Within the assay, amplification of reference gene primers was used to estimate how many nucleated cells each sample contained. To quantify the absolute abundance of each unique TCRbeta CDR3 rearrangement, sequence reads were collapsed and filtered. For each sample, productive Simpson clonality was calculated as the square root of Simpson's diversity index over productive rearrangements. This immuneACCESS table, as held by TCRdb, lists in-frame sequences with V and J called but not all clones. Of the missing ones, under half trace to an unresolved V gene in checked studies; the others have no known cause. D and trimming were read from the DNA, whereas the V and J calls and clone size are those reported in that table. Within this sample are some 220,000 clones, with about 83% of them counted one time only. Of the sample, 1.3% is held by the ten largest clones.

In regard to this clone: Its recognized antigen is unknown. No much larger clone is present one base from it, and per-base qualities are unavailable.

Cut back by 2 bases and 11 bases, the V and J ends lie 12 bases apart. The CDR3 spans 12 residues, from the cysteine through the phenylalanine. Only the CDR3 DNA is retained, 36 bases long and in frame from the first base. CDR1 SGHTA and CDR2 FQGNSA were looked up in the germline V gene. At one collaborating source in Seattle, patients were enrolled during active infection and were followed longitudinally through the course of disease. The collaborating institutions used their own protocols to collect whole blood in K2EDTA tubes. Collaborator samples were shipped for TCRbeta analysis as frozen whole blood, isolated PBMCs, or DNA extracted from either sample type.

The sequenced sample consisted of peripheral blood. The receptor comes from a woman younger than 45 with COVID-19, enrolled during active disease. The V and J segments used are TRBV7-2 and TRBJ1-1, with the D gene call left open. The DNA is as follows: TGTGCCAGCAGCTTATATAGCCAGCGGGCTTTCTTT. This encodes CASSLYSQRAFF.